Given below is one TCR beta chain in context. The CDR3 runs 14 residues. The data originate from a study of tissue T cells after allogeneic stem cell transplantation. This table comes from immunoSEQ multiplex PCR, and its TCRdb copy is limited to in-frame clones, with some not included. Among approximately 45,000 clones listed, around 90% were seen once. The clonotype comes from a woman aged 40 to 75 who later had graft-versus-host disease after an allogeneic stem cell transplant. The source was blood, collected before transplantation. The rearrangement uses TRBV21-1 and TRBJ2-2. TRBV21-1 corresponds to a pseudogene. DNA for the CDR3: TGTGCCAGCAGAAAGACCAAGGTGGTCGGGGAGCTGTTTTTT. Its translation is CASRKTKVVGELFF.